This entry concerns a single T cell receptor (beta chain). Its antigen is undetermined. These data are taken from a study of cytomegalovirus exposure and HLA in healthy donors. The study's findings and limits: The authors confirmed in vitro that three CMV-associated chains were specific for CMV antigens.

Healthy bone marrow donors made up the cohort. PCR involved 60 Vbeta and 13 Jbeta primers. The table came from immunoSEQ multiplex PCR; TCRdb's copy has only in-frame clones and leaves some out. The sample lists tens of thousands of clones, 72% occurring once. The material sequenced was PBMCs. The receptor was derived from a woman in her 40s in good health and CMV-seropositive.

The DNA for the CDR3 is TGCGCCAGCAGCATTTCGGAGCACGGGGAGCTGTTTTTT. It yields the protein CASSISEHGELFF. This sequence joins TRBV5-1 and TRBJ2-2; no reliable D call. This CDR3 has 13 residues. Trimming pared 4 bases from V and 7 bases from J, leaving 11 bases between. The germline V gene has CDR1 SGHRS and CDR2 YFSETQ.